The clone carrying this T cell receptor (beta chain) occurred a few times. Its antigen remains unknown. This record comes from a study of tumor-infiltrating lymphocytes in primary liver carcinoma. General observations from the study: For tumor-adjacent and tumor-blood pairs, overlap was less than that seen for tumor region pairs.

There are 15 residues in the CDR3. Germline V gene sequence: CDR1 SEHNR, CDR2 FQNEAQ (reference sequence). V lost 5 bases and J 6 bases, leaving 17 bases between the germline ends. Total RNA amounting to 450 to 550 ng was the source from which TCR beta cDNA was made with a constant-region primer. ARM-PCR, slightly modified, supplied the TCR beta libraries through three nested multiplex PCR rounds. Rounds one and two of PCR, each of 10 cycles, were primed with TRBV1-TRBV30 forward primers and a C-beta reverse primer. TCRdb reanalysed the multiplex PCR reads using MiXCR and keeps one entry per CDR3 protein. This sample yields around 330,000 distinct CDR3 sequences, of which approximately 65% are seen a single time; roughly 9% belongs to the top ten. The study extracted blood RNA from unsorted whole blood and also extracted germline DNA.

The chain links TRBV7-9 to TRBJ2-1; D is perhaps TRBD2 (6 bases). The source is a man between 40 and 49 years old with primary liver carcinoma and hepatitis B virus infection. The sequenced sample consisted of peripheral blood. CDR3 loop: CASSPGLFNLNEQFF. Here the CDR3 DNA reads TGTGCCAGCAGCCCGGGACTCTTCAACCTCAATGAGCAGTTCTTC.